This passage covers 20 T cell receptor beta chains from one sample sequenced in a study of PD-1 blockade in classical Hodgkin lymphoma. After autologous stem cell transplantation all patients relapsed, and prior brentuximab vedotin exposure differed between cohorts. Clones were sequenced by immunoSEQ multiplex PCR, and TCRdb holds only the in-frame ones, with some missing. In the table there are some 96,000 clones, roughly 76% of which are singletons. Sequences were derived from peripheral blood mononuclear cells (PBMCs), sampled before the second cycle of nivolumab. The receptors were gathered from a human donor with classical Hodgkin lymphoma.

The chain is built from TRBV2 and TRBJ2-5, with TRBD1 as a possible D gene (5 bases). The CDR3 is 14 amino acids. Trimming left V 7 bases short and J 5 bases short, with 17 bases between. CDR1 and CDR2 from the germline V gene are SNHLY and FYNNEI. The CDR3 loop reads CASTYARAMETQYF. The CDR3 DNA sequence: TGTGCCAGCACTTATGCCAGGGCTATGGAGACCCAGTACTTC.

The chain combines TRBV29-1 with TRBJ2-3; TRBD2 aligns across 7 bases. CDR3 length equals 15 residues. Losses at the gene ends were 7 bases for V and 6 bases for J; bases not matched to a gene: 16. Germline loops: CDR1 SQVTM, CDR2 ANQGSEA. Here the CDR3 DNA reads TGCAGCGCCCGGGGAGGGGACGGCCGATGGGATACGCAGTATTTT. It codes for CSARGGDGRWDTQYF.

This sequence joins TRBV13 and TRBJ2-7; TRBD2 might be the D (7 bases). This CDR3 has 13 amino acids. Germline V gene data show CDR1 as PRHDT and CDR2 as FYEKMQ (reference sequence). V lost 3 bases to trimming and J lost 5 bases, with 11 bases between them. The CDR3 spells CASSFTGRDEQYF. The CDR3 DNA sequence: TGTGCCAGCAGCTTTACAGGGAGGGACGAGCAGTACTTC.

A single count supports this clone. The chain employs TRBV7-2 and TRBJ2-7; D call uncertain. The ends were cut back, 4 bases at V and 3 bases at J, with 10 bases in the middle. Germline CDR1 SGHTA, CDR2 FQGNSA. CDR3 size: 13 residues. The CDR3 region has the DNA TGTGCCAGCAGCTCGACCCCCCTCTACGAGCAGTACTTC. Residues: CASSSTPLYEQYF.

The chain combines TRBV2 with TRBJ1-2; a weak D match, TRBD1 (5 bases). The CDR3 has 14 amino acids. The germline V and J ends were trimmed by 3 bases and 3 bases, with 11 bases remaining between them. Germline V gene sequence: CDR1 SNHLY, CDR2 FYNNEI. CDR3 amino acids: CASSDPGGDYGYTF. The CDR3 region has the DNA TGTGCCAGCAGTGACCCCGGGGGAGACTATGGCTACACCTTC. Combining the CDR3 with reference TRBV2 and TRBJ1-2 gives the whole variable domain EPEVTQTPSHQVTQMGQEVILRCVPISNHLYFYWYRQILGQKVEFLVSFYNNEISEKSEIFDDQFSVERPDGSNFTLKIRSTKLEDSAMYFCASSDPGGDYGYTFGSGTRLTVV.

The CDR3 sequence: CASSLGQGANEKLFF. CDR3 DNA: TGCGCCAGCAGCCTCGGTCAGGGGGCTAATGAAAAACTGTTTTTT. V and J are TRBV4-1 and TRBJ1-4, with 7 positions matching TRBD1. The CDR3 is 15 residues long. Trimming cost V 4 bases and J 3 bases; bases outside gene matches: 5. Germline V gives CDR1 MGHRA, CDR2 YSYEKL.

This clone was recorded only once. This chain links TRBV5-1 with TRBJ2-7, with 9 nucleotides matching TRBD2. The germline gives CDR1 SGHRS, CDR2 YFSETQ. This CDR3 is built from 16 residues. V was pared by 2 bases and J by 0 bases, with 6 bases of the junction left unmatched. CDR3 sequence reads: CASSLRLAEDSYEQYF. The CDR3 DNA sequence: TGCGCCAGCAGCTTAAGACTAGCGGAGGACTCCTACGAGCAGTACTTC.

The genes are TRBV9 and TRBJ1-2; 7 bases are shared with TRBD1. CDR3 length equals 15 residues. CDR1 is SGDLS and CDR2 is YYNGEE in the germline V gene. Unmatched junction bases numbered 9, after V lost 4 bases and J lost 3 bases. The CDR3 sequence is CASSPYTDRDYGYTF. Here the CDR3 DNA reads TGTGCCAGCAGCCCCTATACCGACAGGGACTATGGCTACACCTTC.

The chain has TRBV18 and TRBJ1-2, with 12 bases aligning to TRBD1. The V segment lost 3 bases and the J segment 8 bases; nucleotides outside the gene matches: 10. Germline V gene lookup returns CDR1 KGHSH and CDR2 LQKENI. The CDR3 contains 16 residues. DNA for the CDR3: TGTGCCAGCTCACCTCTCCTGGGACAGGGGGCGGCCGGCTACACCTTC. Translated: CASSPLLGQGAAGYTF.

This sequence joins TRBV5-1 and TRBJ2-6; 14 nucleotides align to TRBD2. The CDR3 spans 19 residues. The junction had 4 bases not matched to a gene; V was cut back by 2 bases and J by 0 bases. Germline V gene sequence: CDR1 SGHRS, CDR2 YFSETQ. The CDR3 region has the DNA TGCGCCAGCAGCTTCTCCGGGACTAGCGGGAGCTCTGGGGCCAACGTCCTGACTTTC. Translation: CASSFSGTSGSSGANVLTF.

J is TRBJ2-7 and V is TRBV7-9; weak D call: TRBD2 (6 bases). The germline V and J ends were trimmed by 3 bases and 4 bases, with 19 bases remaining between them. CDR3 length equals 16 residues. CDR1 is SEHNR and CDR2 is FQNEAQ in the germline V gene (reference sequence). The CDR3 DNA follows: TGTGCCAGCAGCTTGTTCGAGAGGGCGGGGTTATACGAGCAGTACTTC. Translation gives CASSLFERAGLYEQYF.

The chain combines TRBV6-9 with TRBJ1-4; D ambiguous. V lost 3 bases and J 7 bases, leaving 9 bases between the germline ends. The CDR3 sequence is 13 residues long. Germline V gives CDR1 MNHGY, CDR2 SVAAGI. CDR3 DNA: TGTGCCAGCAGTTACGGGATTGGTGAAAAACTGTTTTTT. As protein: CASSYGIGEKLFF.

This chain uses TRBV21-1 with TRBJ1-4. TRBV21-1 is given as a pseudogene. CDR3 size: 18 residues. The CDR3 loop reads CASSSRTRRRPANEKLFF. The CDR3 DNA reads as TGTGCCAGCAGCTCTCGGACTCGACGTCGCCCGGCTAATGAAAAACTGTTTTTT.

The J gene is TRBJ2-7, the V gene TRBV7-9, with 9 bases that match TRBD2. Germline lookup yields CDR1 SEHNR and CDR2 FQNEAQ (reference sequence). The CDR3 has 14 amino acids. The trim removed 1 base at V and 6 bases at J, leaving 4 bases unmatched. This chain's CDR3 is CASSLGLAGTEQYF. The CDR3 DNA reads TGTGCCAGCAGCTTAGGGCTAGCGGGAACCGAGCAGTACTTC.

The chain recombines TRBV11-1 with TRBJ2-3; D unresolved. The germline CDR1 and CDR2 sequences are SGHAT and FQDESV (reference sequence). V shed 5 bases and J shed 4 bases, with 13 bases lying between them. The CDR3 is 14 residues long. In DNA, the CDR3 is TGTGCCAGCAGCCACCCGTTGGCCTCAGATACGCAGTATTTT. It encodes CASSHPLASDTQYF.

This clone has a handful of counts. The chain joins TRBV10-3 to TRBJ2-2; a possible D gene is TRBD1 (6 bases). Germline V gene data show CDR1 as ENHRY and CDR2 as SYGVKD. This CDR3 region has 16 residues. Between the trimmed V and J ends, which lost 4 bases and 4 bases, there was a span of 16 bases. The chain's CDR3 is CAISVLVTGSTGELFF. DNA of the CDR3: TGTGCCATCAGTGTATTGGTCACAGGGAGCACCGGGGAGCTGTTTTTT.

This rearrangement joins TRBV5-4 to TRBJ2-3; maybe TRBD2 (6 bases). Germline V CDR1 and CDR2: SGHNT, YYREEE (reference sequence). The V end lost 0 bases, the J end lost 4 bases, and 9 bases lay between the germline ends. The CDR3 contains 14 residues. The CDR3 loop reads CASSLAGVADTQYF. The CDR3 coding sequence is TGTGCCAGCAGCTTGGCGGGGGTGGCAGATACGCAGTATTTT.

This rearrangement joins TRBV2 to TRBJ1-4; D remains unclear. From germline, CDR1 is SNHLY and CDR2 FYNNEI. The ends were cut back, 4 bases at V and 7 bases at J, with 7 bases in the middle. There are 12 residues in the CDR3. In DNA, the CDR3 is TGTGCCAGCAGTGTTCCTCCTGAAAAACTGTTTTTT. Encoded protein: CASSVPPEKLFF.

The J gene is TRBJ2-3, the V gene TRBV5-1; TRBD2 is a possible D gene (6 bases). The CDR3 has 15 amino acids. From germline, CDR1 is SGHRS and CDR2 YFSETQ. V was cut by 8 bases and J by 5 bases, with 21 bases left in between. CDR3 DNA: TGCGCCAGTCAAATAACCGGGTCAGCGGGAGATACGCAGTATTTT. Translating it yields CASQITGSAGDTQYF.

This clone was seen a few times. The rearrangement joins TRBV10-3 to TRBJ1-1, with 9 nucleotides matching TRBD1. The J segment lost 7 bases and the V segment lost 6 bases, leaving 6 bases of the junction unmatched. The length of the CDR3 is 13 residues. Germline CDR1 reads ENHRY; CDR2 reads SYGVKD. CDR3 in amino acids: CAISGTGTSEAFF. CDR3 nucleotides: TGTGCCATCAGCGGGACAGGGACTAGTGAAGCTTTCTTT.